Sequencing of this TCR beta chain was carried out in a study of T cell responses to AZD1222 COVID-19 vaccine. TCRdb's copy holds only in-frame clones and misses some; the assay was immunoSEQ multiplex PCR. The table records about 120,000 clones, around 92% of them present only once. Whole-study results and caveats: Donors were mostly white British, more females; clonal diversity possibly underestimated.

Regarding this clone: The antigen is undetermined. Other DNA sequences of this sample code for an identical CDR3.

In germline, CDR1 is MGHRA, CDR2 YSYEKL. The CDR3 is made up of 16 amino acids. V shed 3 bases and J 1 base; nucleotides not matched to a gene: 5. The source of this sequence is an adult who received the AZD1222 COVID-19 vaccine. V usage is TRBV4-1 and J usage is TRBJ1-5; 8 nucleotides line up with TRBD1. This specimen consisted of peripheral blood, obtained 28 days after the second AZD1222 dose. The CDR3 region is CASSQVTGGSNQPQHF. Written as DNA, the CDR3 is TGCGCCAGCAGCCAGGTAACAGGGGGGAGCAATCAGCCCCAGCATTTT.